One and the same sample provided the 20 T cell receptor beta chains below, sequenced in a study of blood T cell repertoires in COVID-19. Method: immunoSEQ multiplex PCR; TCRdb's copy keeps in-frame clones and lacks some. The repertoire has over 100,000 clones, over 80% of them found once; the top ten carry about 15%. The sequencing input was peripheral blood. The source of these receptors is a man aged 45-60 years with acute or convalescent COVID-19.

The chain joins TRBV15 to TRBJ2-1; 14 positions match TRBD2. The length of the CDR3 is 18 residues. V dropped 0 bases and J dropped 3; count of bases not matched to a gene: 4. Germline values: CDR1 LNHNV, CDR2 YYDKDF (reference sequence). The chain's CDR3 is CATSRDPTSGRVYNEQFF. CDR3 sequence (DNA): TGTGCCACCAGCAGAGATCCGACTAGCGGGAGGGTCTACAATGAGCAGTTCTTC.

The chain has TRBV5-6 and TRBJ2-7; D is ambiguous. The length of the CDR3 is 10 residues. From germline, CDR1 is SGHDT and CDR2 YYEEEE. V was pared by 4 bases and J by 6 bases, with 5 bases between. The DNA for the CDR3 is TGTGCCAGCAGCGGGCCCGAGCAGTACTTC. It translates to CASSGPEQYF.

This chain joins TRBV6-5 and TRBJ2-2; 7 nucleotides line up with TRBD2. The germline CDR1 and CDR2 sequences are MNHEY and SVGAGI. The CDR3 runs to 15 residues. V lost 0 bases and J lost 3; bases outside the gene matches: 1. In nucleotides, the CDR3 is TGTGCCAGCAGTTACTCGGGGGGGGACACCGGGGAGCTGTTTTTT. It codes for CASSYSGGDTGELFF.

This clone occurred a few times. The genes are TRBV25-1 and TRBJ1-6; D is perhaps TRBD1 (6 bases). V was pared by 10 bases and J by 5 bases, with 15 bases between. Germline V gives CDR1 MGHDK, CDR2 SYGVNS. The CDR3 spans 14 residues. DNA for the CDR3: TGTGCCACCGCCGGGGACACCGATAATTCACCCCTCCACTTT. Translation: CATAGDTDNSPLHF.

The chain is built from TRBV15 and TRBJ2-3, with 11 bases identical to TRBD1. The germline V gene encodes CDR1 LNHNV and CDR2 YYDKDF (reference sequence). The CDR3 extends over 15 amino acids. J gave up 5 bases and V 1 base, and 2 bases lay outside the gene matches. The CDR3 here is CATSRGTGGQDTQYF. The DNA for the CDR3 is TGTGCCACCAGCAGAGGGACAGGGGGCCAAGATACGCAGTATTTT.

V and J are TRBV14 and TRBJ2-7; 9 bases agree with TRBD1. This CDR3 is 16 amino acids long. Looked up from germline, CDR1 is SGHDN and CDR2 is FVKESK. J lost 6 bases, V lost 0 bases, and 9 bases had no gene match. CDR3: CASSQDPYGTGREQYF. CDR3 DNA sequence: TGTGCCAGCAGCCAAGATCCTTATGGGACAGGGCGCGAGCAGTACTTC. Supplemented by reference TRBV14 and TRBJ2-7, the full variable domain reads EAGVTQFPSHSVIEKGQTVTLRCDPISGHDNLYWYRRVMGKEIKFLLHFVKESKQDESGMPNNRFLAERTGGTYSTLKVQPAELEDSGVYFCASSQDPYGTGREQYFGPGTRLTVT.

The V and J genes are TRBV7-9 and TRBJ2-7; a weak D match, TRBD1 (5 bases). Trimming cost V 5 bases and J 6 bases, with 8 bases left between them. The CDR3 runs 11 residues. Germline V gene sequence: CDR1 SEHNR, CDR2 FQNEAQ (reference sequence). CDR3 residues: CASSQGAEQYF. The CDR3 nucleotides are TGTGCCAGCAGCCAAGGGGCCGAGCAGTACTTC.

The chain has TRBV24-1 and TRBJ2-1, with 8 positions matching TRBD1. The junction had 4 bases not matched to a gene; V was cut back by 4 bases and J by 3 bases. Germline V gives CDR1 KGHDR, CDR2 SFDVKD. CDR3 length: 15 amino acids. In DNA form, the CDR3 reads TGTGCCACCAGTGACCCGGGACAGGACTACAATGAGCAGTTCTTC. Protein product: CATSDPGQDYNEQFF.

The chain couples TRBV13 to TRBJ1-1, with D unresolved. V lost 5 bases and J lost 5, with 21 bases in between. There are 16 residues in the CDR3. Germline V gives CDR1 PRHDT, CDR2 FYEKMQ (reference sequence). CDR3 in amino acids: CASSPPTDRMRTEAFF. As DNA, the CDR3 is TGTGCCAGCAGCCCCCCTACTGACCGGATGAGGACTGAAGCTTTCTTT.

Worth noting for this clone: The same CDR3 arises from other DNA sequences in this sample as well. This rearrangement joins TRBV5-1 to TRBJ2-5; 8 bases agree with TRBD1. J lost 1 base, V lost 4 bases, and 3 bases had no gene match. Germline V lookup: CDR1 SGHRS, CDR2 YFSETQ. The length of the CDR3 is 14 residues. CDR3 coding DNA: TGCGCCAGCAGCCCCGGGACAGGCCAAGAGACCCAGTACTTC. It yields the protein CASSPGTGQETQYF.

The chain uses TRBV29-1 and TRBJ2-1; D possibly corresponds to TRBD2 (6 bases). Germline CDR1 SQVTM, CDR2 ANQGSEA. V was trimmed by 3 bases and J by 3 bases, leaving 27 bases between them. This CDR3 is 19 amino acids long. CDR3 sequence (DNA): TGCAGCGTTGACCGCGTCCGTTTTGGTGGGAGGACCGTCTACAATGAGCAGTTCTTC. Protein: CSVDRVRFGGRTVYNEQFF.

This clone occurred once. The chain joins TRBV24-1 to TRBJ2-7; 7 bases line up with TRBD2. The CDR3 loop spans 18 amino acids. With 5 bases clipped from V and 0 bases from J, the junction kept 15 bases outside the gene matches. The germline V gene has CDR1 KGHDR and CDR2 SFDVKD. The CDR3 nucleotides read TGTGCCACCAGTGCTCCAGTCTCCGGGACTATGAGCTCCTACGAGCAGTACTTC. Amino acids: CATSAPVSGTMSSYEQYF.

This rearrangement joins TRBV28 to TRBJ2-2; TRBD1 matches at 8 bases. There are 14 residues in the CDR3. Per the germline V gene, CDR1 is MDHEN and CDR2 is SYDVKM. V lost 2 bases, J lost 5 bases, and 1 base stayed unmatched. CDR3 in amino acids: CASSLNRGTGELFF. The CDR3 DNA follows: TGTGCCAGCAGTTTAAACAGGGGGACCGGGGAGCTGTTTTTT.

This clone was detected once. This chain links TRBV12-3 or TRBV12-4 with TRBJ2-1, with D possibly being TRBD2 (6 bases). The CDR3 is 13 amino acids. Deletions cut 3 bases from V and 9 bases from J, with 12 bases between. The CDR3 DNA follows: TGTGCCAGCAGTTTGGAGACTAGGGGTGAGCAGTTCTTC. This translates into CASSLETRGEQFF.

The chain recombines TRBV5-1 with TRBJ2-7; a weak D match, TRBD1 (6 bases). Trimming stripped 2 bases from V and 6 bases from J, with 9 bases between. The CDR3 length is 12 residues. Germline CDR1 and CDR2: SGHRS and YFSETQ. The CDR3 DNA is TGCGCCAGCAGCTTTGAGGGGGTCGAGCAGTACTTC. Translation gives CASSFEGVEQYF.

This chain's CDR3 is CASSVEYNEQFF. CDR3 bases: TGTGCCAGCAGCGTGGAGTACAATGAGCAGTTCTTC. The genes are TRBV9 and TRBJ2-1, with unresolved D. This CDR3 spans 12 amino acids. Germline CDR1 reads SGDLS; CDR2 reads YYNGEE. V dropped 2 bases and J dropped 4 bases, with 4 bases sitting between them.

V and J are TRBV12-3 or TRBV12-4 and TRBJ1-2, with D possibly being TRBD1 (6 bases). V lost 6 bases to trimming and J lost 2 bases, with 10 bases between them. There are 13 residues in the CDR3. For the CDR3, the DNA is TGTGCCAGCAGCCTCGGGACAAACTATGGCTACACCTTC. Its protein is CASSLGTNYGYTF.

The chain couples TRBV15 to TRBJ1-5; possible D gene TRBD1, 6 bases. This CDR3 contains 13 residues. Germline CDR1 reads LNHNV; CDR2 reads YYDKDF (reference sequence). V shed 7 bases and J shed 3 bases, with 10 bases lying between them. Here the CDR3 reads CATKAGDNQPQHF. CDR3 DNA: TGTGCCACCAAAGCAGGGGACAATCAGCCCCAGCATTTT.

The CDR3 DNA sequence: TGTGCCAGCACCGGGACAGATGGCTACACCTTC. Translation gives CASTGTDGYTF. V usage is TRBV28 and J usage is TRBJ1-2; 7 positions match TRBD1. In germline, CDR1 is MDHEN, CDR2 SYDVKM. V was clipped by 7 bases and J by 6 bases; unmatched bases: 2. The CDR3 is made up of 11 amino acids.

V usage is TRBV7-2 and J usage is TRBJ2-3, with 7 nucleotides matching TRBD2. The CDR3 extends over 16 amino acids. V trimming: 4 bases; J trimming: 7 bases; junction bases outside the gene matches: 14. Germline CDR1 SGHTA, CDR2 FQGNSA. Here the CDR3 DNA reads TGTGCCAGCAGCTCCATCGGGACTACCCGTCATCATACGCAGTATTTT. It yields the protein CASSSIGTTRHHTQYF. Supplemented by reference TRBV7-2 and TRBJ2-3, the full variable domain reads GAGVSQSPSNKVTEKGKDVELRCDPISGHTALYWYRQSLGQGLEFLIYFQGNSAPDKSGLPSDRFSAERTGGSVSTLTIQRTQQEDSAVYLCASSSIGTTRHHTQYFGPGTRLTVL.